The 4 T cell receptor beta chains given below trace back to one sample, sequenced in a study of beta chain features in type 1 diabetes. The study reverse transcribed the entire isolated RNA, so it sequenced expressed TCRB transcripts. Clones were read by immunoSEQ multiplex PCR, and TCRdb kept only the in-frame ones, dropping some. The table includes 620,000 or so clones, about 16% detected once. The source material was naive CD4+ T cells from blood. Source of these receptors: a man aged 18 to 29 in good health.

This clone was observed a handful of times. The V gene is TRBV10-3, the J gene TRBJ1-5; 9 nucleotides agree with TRBD1. V was pared by 1 base and J by 6 bases, with 10 bases of the junction left unmatched. Per the germline V gene, CDR1 is ENHRY and CDR2 is SYGVKD. CDR3 size: 17 residues. The CDR3 DNA reads TGTGCCATCAGTGAGTTCTCCGGGACAGGGAGAGGTCAGCCCCAGCATTTT. Its protein is CAISEFSGTGRGQPQHF.

This clone was detected only a few times. The chain links TRBV7-3 to TRBJ1-1; TRBD1 might be the D (6 bases). The germline V gene encodes CDR1 SGHTA and CDR2 FQGTGA. Between the trimmed V and J ends, which lost 5 bases and 1 base, there was a span of 11 bases. The CDR3 covers 14 residues. The CDR3 DNA follows: TGTGCCAGCAGCGAACAGGGCTCGAACACTGAAGCTTTCTTT. Encoded protein: CASSEQGSNTEAFF.

The J gene is TRBJ2-7, the V gene TRBV27; D assignment may be TRBD1 or TRBD2 (5 bases each). The CDR3 contains 17 residues. Germline lookup yields CDR1 MNHEY and CDR2 SMNVEV (reference sequence). Trimming cost V 2 bases and J 3 bases, with 20 bases left between them. The CDR3 is CASSLDRPGKGFYEQYF. CDR3 DNA: TGTGCCAGCAGTTTAGACAGACCGGGAAAGGGGTTCTACGAGCAGTACTTC.

This clone appeared a few times. For the CDR3, the DNA is TGTGCCAGCAGCCCCACCCTACCGGGAGTAGGGGCCAACGTCCTGACTTTC. This gives the protein CASSPTLPGVGANVLTF. V usage is TRBV5-4 and J usage is TRBJ2-6; TRBD2 is a possible D gene (6 bases). CDR3 length equals 17 residues. The V gene's germline CDR1 is SGHNT and CDR2 YYREEE (reference sequence). The germline V and J ends were trimmed by 4 bases and 4 bases, with 18 bases remaining between them.